The following is a T cell receptor (beta chain) sequence with its context. No antigen is known for it. Each cDNA molecule in the library carried unique molecular identifiers. TCRdb re-derived calls from the RACE reads in MiXCR, one entry per CDR3 protein. The sample holds tens of thousands of distinct CDR3 sequences, 9.5% to 12% seen once. This entry belongs to a study of human T cells and chemical hapten exposure. The CDR3 length is 16 residues. The V and J ends lost 7 bases and 0 bases respectively, with 19 bases between them. General study findings and limits: DPC sensitization left the count of TCRs above 1 in 1000 unchanged.

The time point denotes: patch test 2, 6 weeks after DPC sensitization. Sample treatment: therapeutic diphenylcyclopropenone sensitization with weekly scalp DPC. Staff drew blood before applying each patch test. The starting material, unfractionated whole blood, was used for total RNA extraction. This specimen was whole blood, taken in connection with sensitization to the hapten diphenylcyclopropenone (DPC). The chain has TRBV23-1 and TRBJ2-7; D may be TRBD1 (5 bases). TRBV23-1 is an open reading frame, and its role is uncertain. The receptor was derived from a man aged 40-49 years with alopecia areata. Some clones in this sample may be carry-over from other donors' samples. The CDR3 DNA follows: TGCGCCAGCACTATCAGGGCCGTAGAGTACTCCTACGAGCAGTACGTC. This gives the protein CASTIRAVEYSYEQYV.